This T cell receptor (beta chain) was sequenced during a study of blood T cell repertoires in COVID-19. The V end was cut by 3 bases, the J end by 5 bases, with 12 bases between. This CDR3 has 14 amino acids. Germline V gives CDR1 SGHRS, CDR2 YFSETQ. Only a few counts were recorded for this clone. Per the original data handling: Amplification of reference gene primers was used by the study to estimate nucleated cell counts. Libraries were prepared by immunoSEQ multiplex PCR; TCRdb keeps only in-frame clonotypes and omits some of them. The V and J calls and the clone size are those of that table, but D and trimming were determined from the DNA. The sample holds approximately 210,000 clones, 84% seen once.

The genes are TRBV5-1 and TRBJ2-1; TRBD2 might be the D (6 bases). What was sequenced was peripheral blood. The TCR sequence derives from a human donor in a cohort sampled during active COVID-19. CDR3 residues: CASSWGGRNNEQFF. In DNA, the CDR3 is TGCGCCAGCAGCTGGGGAGGAAGGAACAATGAGCAGTTCTTC. Together with reference TRBV5-1 and TRBJ2-1, the CDR3 gives the full variable domain: KAGVTQTPRYLIKTRGQQVTLSCSPISGHRSVSWYQQTPGQGLQFLFEYFSETQRNKGNFPGRFSGRQFSNSRSEMNVSTLELGDSALYLCASSWGGRNNEQFFGPGTRLTVL.